The clone carrying this T cell receptor (beta chain) occurred many times. The ends were cut back, 4 bases at V and 6 bases at J, with 19 bases in the middle. This CDR3 comprises 16 residues. The germline CDR1 and CDR2 sequences are SGHVS and FQNEAQ. These data come from a study of regulatory T cells in long-lasting Graves disease. CDR3-region Arm-PCR and iRepertoire HTBI primers produced the TCR beta libraries. TCRdb itself ran the multiplex PCR reads through MiXCR, one entry per CDR3 protein. This table holds approximately 470,000 distinct CDR3 sequences, roughly 16% found once. The time point denotes: newly diagnosed GD, antithyroid drugs for less than 3 months. After RNA was extracted from PBMCs, the TCR library was made from it. It was by American Thyroid Association guidelines that Graves' disease was diagnosed. This same sample was also taken into another study, of T cells in Graves' hyperthyroidism and ophthalmopathy. That study adds: Blood shared most expanded thyroid clonotypes above 0.001.

The sequencing used peripheral blood mononuclear cells (PBMCs), collected at new diagnosis, from a patient treated with antithyroid drugs. The chain carries TRBV7-8 and TRBJ2-1, with D possibly TRBD2 on 6 matching bases. This clonotype was sampled from a man aged 40-49 years with Graves disease. CDR3 nucleotides: TGTGCCAGCAGCTGGATACTAGCCAACAAACTCAATGAGCAGTTCTTC. Its translation is CASSWILANKLNEQFF.